This TCR beta chain was obtained from a study of Graves' ophthalmopathy and Graves' hyperthyroidism. Findings and caveats of the study: Most clonotypes expanded in thyroid above 0.001 frequency were present in blood too. Sensitivity reached nearly 71% and specificity 72.22% when the model predicted ophthalmopathy progression.

This CDR3 spans 19 amino acids. Germline-derived CDR1 and CDR2 are SNHLY and FYNNEI. V was clipped by 4 bases and J by 1 base; unmatched bases: 14. In regard to this clonotype: Its specificity is unknown.

Orbital computed tomography, together with clinical symptoms, serum thyroxine, TRAb and thyroid ultrasound, was used for diagnosis. Amplification from RNA transcripts yielded the TCR beta CDR3 regions. Following a first-round RT-PCR that used HTBI primers, a second-round multiplex PCR was carried out. Using its own MiXCR run on the multiplex PCR reads, TCRdb lists one record per CDR3 protein. The sample records about 550,000 distinct CDR3 sequences, under 40% being singletons. The receptor was derived from an adult man with Graves' hyperthyroidism. The chain couples TRBV2 to TRBJ2-7, with 12 bases identical to TRBD2. Sequences were obtained from peripheral blood or thyroid tissue (not recorded which). The CDR3 loop reads CASSVGATSGSSYSYEQYF. The CDR3 DNA sequence: TGTGCCAGCAGTGTCGGGGCGACTAGCGGGAGTTCTTATTCCTACGAGCAGTACTTC.